Detailed here is one T cell receptor (beta chain). The data derive from a study of blood T cell repertoires in COVID-19. Sequencing was performed with immunoSEQ multiplex PCR; in TCRdb, only in-frame clones are kept and a portion is missing. This sample has 200,000 to 250,000 clones, with about 85% found just once. CDR1 MDHEN and CDR2 SYDVKM come from the germline V gene. Trimming stripped 6 bases from V and 6 bases from J, with 17 bases between. The CDR3 has 14 amino acids. The genes are TRBV28 and TRBJ1-2; D may be TRBD1 (6 bases). Sequenced material: peripheral blood. The receptor's source is a man in his forties with acute or convalescent COVID-19. The DNA for the CDR3 is TGTGCCAGCAGCCTCACCCGGGGGGGGCATGGCTACACCTTC. Its protein is CASSLTRGGHGYTF.